The 15 T cell receptor delta chains in this list originate from one sample, sequenced in a study of γδ T cells in repeated Plasmodium falciparum infection. Gammadelta T cells were flow-sorted from PBMC into Vgamma9/Vdelta2+ and Vdelta2-negative populations for bulk analysis. TCRdb fed the multiplex PCR reads into CATT to redo clone calling. There are about 89,000 delta-chain clones in the sample; roughly 1.4% occur only once, and around 8.1% lies in the top ten. The sequenced sample consisted of gamma-delta T cells from blood. These receptors originate from a pool of human donors (malaria-infected and uninfected, not separated).

This clone was detected only a few times. The amino acid sequence in TCRdb belongs to a much larger clone and departs from this DNA's translation at residue 10, likely a sequencing read error; the sequence shown is translated from the DNA. This chain joins TRDV2 and TRDJ3; 9 nucleotides agree with TRDD3. Here the J gene was assigned by germline matching of the DNA, as TCRdb has none. CDR3 size: 15 residues. From germline, CDR1 is GEAIGNYY and CDR2 EKD. The CDR3: CACDSLLGDARQMFF. In DNA, the CDR3 is TGTGCCTGTGACTCCTTACTGGGGGACGCCCGACAGATGTTTTTC.

Remarks on this clone: This probably arose from a read error, given a far larger clone one base away. The sample contains more than one DNA sequence encoding this CDR3. The chain links TRDV2 to TRDJ1, with 8 nucleotides matching TRDD3. The V and J ends lost 0 bases and 0 bases, in that order; junction bases with no gene match: 14. The CDR3 runs 19 residues. Looked up from germline, CDR1 is GEAIGNYY and CDR2 is EKD. Written as DNA, the CDR3 is TGTGCCTGTGACACCCTCCTACTAGGGGATACCCGCTACACCGATAAACTCATCTTT. It specifies CACDTLLLGDTRYTDKLIF.

This clone was observed a handful of times. The translation of this DNA and the TCRdb protein of a much larger clone differ at residue 12, probably owing to a read error; the protein shown here is translated from the DNA. The chain recombines TRDV2 with TRDJ3, with 10 positions matching TRDD3. The J gene is not listed in TCRdb, so it was assigned here from a DNA match to germline. Germline V gives CDR1 GEAIGNYY, CDR2 EKD. V shed 1 base, J shed 0 bases, and the junction held 14 bases outside the gene matches. CDR3 length: 22 residues. The CDR3 region is CACDTPDLWGIEGSWDTRQMFF. For the CDR3, the DNA is TGTGCCTGTGACACTCCAGACCTCTGGGGGATAGAGGGCTCCTGGGACACCCGACAGATGTTTTTC.

A remark on this clone: The protein that TCRdb holds for this DNA derives from a much larger clone and differs from the translated DNA at residue 3, which likely indicates a read error; the protein shown here is translated from the DNA. V gene TRDV2 combines with J gene TRDJ1; 11 bases are shared with TRDD3. The J gene was missing in TCRdb and was found by matching the end of the DNA to germline. Germline V gene data show CDR1 as GEAIGNYY and CDR2 as EKD. This CDR3 has 16 amino acids. CDR3: CARDTLLGDNTDKLIF. The CDR3 nucleotides read TGTGCCCGTGACACGCTACTGGGGGATAACACCGATAAACTCATCTTT.

A remark on this clone: The mismatch at residue 12 between this DNA's translation and the TCRdb protein of a much larger clone likely reflects a read error; the protein shown is translated from the DNA. The chain is built from TRDV2 and TRDJ1; D not resolved. The CDR3 is 14 amino acids. Germline lookup yields CDR1 GEAIGNYY and CDR2 EKD. The CDR3 DNA reads as TGTGCCTGTGACTCCTTACTTAACACCGATAAACACATCTTT. Amino acids: CACDSLLNTDKHIF.

This clone has at least ten counts. The TCRdb protein, from a much larger clone, departs from this DNA's translation at residue 8, likely by read error; the protein shown derives from the DNA. The chain employs TRDV3 and TRDJ1, with D uncertain. Germline V gene lookup returns CDR1 TVYSNPD and CDR2 GDNSRS (reference sequence). Trimming took 1 base from V and 3 from J, leaving 27 bases between them. The CDR3 length is 18 residues. CDR3: CAFMDSRNAERRADKLIF. CDR3 nucleotides: TGTGCCTTTATGGATTCGAGGAACGCCGAGCGCAGGGCCGATAAACTCATCTTT.

This clone was counted ten times or more. One base away lies a much larger clone, so this may be a sequencing read error. The chain joins TRDV1 to TRDJ1, with 8 bases that match TRDD3. CDR1 is TSWWSYY, CDR2 QGS, per germline. CDR3 length equals 25 residues. CDR3 region: CALGELGPPLGPLDWGELYTDRLIF. CDR3 sequence (DNA): TGTGCTCTTGGGGAACTAGGACCCCCCTTAGGGCCCCTCGACTGGGGGGAATTGTACACCGATAGACTCATCTTT.

A word on this clone: A far larger clone is one base from this, pointing to a likely read error. Additional DNA sequences in this sample encode the identical CDR3. This chain uses TRDV2 with TRDJ3; TRDD3 is a possible D gene (5 bases). The J gene, absent from TCRdb, was called here by matching the DNA to germline. CDR1 is GEAIGNYY and CDR2 is EKD in the germline V gene. This CDR3 has 17 amino acids. The CDR3 nucleotides are TGTGCCTGTGACACGAAGGGGAAAACCTGGGACACTCGACAGATGTTTTTC. Translation gives CACDTKGKTWDTRQMFF.

A word on this clone: TCRdb's protein for this DNA is that of a much larger clone and differs from the translation at residue 3, likely a read error; the protein shown is the DNA translation. V usage is TRDV2 and J usage is TRDJ1, with no clear D. Matching the DNA to germline supplied the J gene, which TCRdb does not give. Germline-derived CDR1 and CDR2 are GEAIGNYY and EKD. The CDR3 length is 13 residues. This chain's CDR3 is CARDTAEGDKLIF. The CDR3 DNA is TGTGCCCGTGACACCGCCGAGGGCGATAAACTCATCTTT.

A word on this clone: Other DNA sequences in the sample encode the same CDR3. The chain links TRDV2 to TRDJ1, with D possibly matching TRDD3 (5 bases). No J gene is reported in TCRdb; it was inferred here by comparing the DNA with germline. Germline CDR1 reads GEAIGNYY; CDR2 reads EKD. V lost 1 base to trimming and J lost 0 bases, with 20 bases between them. The CDR3 totals 18 residues. The CDR3 region has the DNA TGTGCCTGTGACACGCTAGGGGGCCGTGACCCATACACCGATAAACTCATCTTT. This codes for CACDTLGGRDPYTDKLIF.

This clone was picked up a small number of times. A far larger clone is a single base away, which makes a read error likely. Other DNA sequences within the sample encode an identical CDR3. This chain links TRDV1 with TRDJ1; D may be TRDD2 or TRDD3 (7 bases each). No J gene was available from TCRdb, and it was assigned here by a germline match of the DNA. Germline CDR1 is TSWWSYY and CDR2 is QGS. The length of the CDR3 is 21 residues. The CDR3 reads CALGDRSYFSPWGFHTDKLIF. CDR3 DNA sequence: TGTGCTCTTGGGGACCGTTCCTACTTCTCACCCTGGGGGTTTCACACCGACAAACTCATCTTT.

Of note for this clone: A far more abundant clone sits one base away, making this likely a read error. This sample includes further DNA sequences coding for the same CDR3. The chain is built from TRDV1 and TRDJ1; possible D gene TRDD3, 6 bases. Germline V gene data show CDR1 as TSWWSYY and CDR2 as QGS. This CDR3 is 16 amino acids long. In DNA, the CDR3 is TGCGCTCTTGGGGAACTTAATGGGGATTACACCGATAAACTCATCTTT. Translating gives CALGELNGDYTDKLIF.

The table lists this clone with a few counts. TCRdb's protein and the DNA translation differ at residue 3; the protein here comes from the DNA. This CDR3 reads CARDPTPPSPTGRLGDTGTDKLIF. For the CDR3, the DNA is TGTGCCCGTGACCCCACCCCGCCTTCCCCTACCGGGAGGCTGGGGGATACAGGCACCGATAAACTCATCTTT. V gene TRDV2 combines with J gene TRDJ1, with 11 bases that match TRDD3. TCRdb is silent on the J gene; assignment here came from matching the DNA to germline. The CDR3 is made up of 24 amino acids. Germline V gives CDR1 GEAIGNYY, CDR2 EKD.

Details on this clone: TCRdb's protein for this DNA is that of a much larger clone and differs from the translation at residue 4, likely a read error; the protein shown is the DNA translation. This chain links TRDV2 with TRDJ3, with 8 bases fitting TRDD3. The J segment lost 3 bases and the V segment lost 5 bases, leaving 14 bases of the junction unmatched. There are 19 residues in the CDR3. Germline V gene data show CDR1 as GEAIGNYY and CDR2 as EKD. CDR3 protein: CACALYWGVQFWDTRQMFF. In nucleotides, the CDR3 is TGTGCCTGTGCCCTTTACTGGGGGGTGCAATTCTGGGACACCCGACAGATGTTTTTC.

Comment on this clone: The protein held in TCRdb is that of a much larger clone and does not match this DNA's translation at residue 13, likely because of a read error; the protein shown is translated from the DNA. The rearrangement joins TRDV1 to TRDJ1; possibly TRDD2 for D (6 bases). The J gene, missing from TCRdb, was assigned here through DNA to germline matching. The length of the CDR3 is 25 residues. Germline V CDR1 and CDR2: TSWWSYY, QGS. V lost 3 bases and J lost 0, with 41 bases in between. The CDR3 DNA reads TGTGCTCTTGGGGACCTACGGCCTTCCCGAACCTACCGGGGGTCTCCCCGCGTGAACACCGATAAACTCATCTTT. It yields the protein CALGDLRPSRTYRGSPRVNTDKLIF.